The 30 T cell receptor beta chains listed next were all sequenced from one sample in a study of blood T cell repertoires in COVID-19. Generated by immunoSEQ multiplex PCR, the TCRdb table keeps only in-frame clones and is missing some. Of about 110,000 clones listed, approximately 87% were seen once; the top ten hold 15% to 20%. The sequencing input was peripheral blood. These receptors originate from a woman aged 60-75 years with acute or convalescent COVID-19.

The V call is TRBV2, the J call TRBJ1-6; TRBD1 is a possible D gene (6 bases). The germline gives CDR1 SNHLY, CDR2 FYNNEI. V lost 3 bases to trimming and J lost 5 bases, with 14 bases between them. There are 16 residues in the CDR3. In DNA form, the CDR3 reads TGTGCCAGCAGTGATTTGGCGGCAGGGGATAATTCACCCCTCCACTTT. Residues: CASSDLAAGDNSPLHF.

Here the CDR3 DNA reads TGTGCCAGCAGCTGGAACCTAGCGAACCGATACGAGCAGTACTTC. Encoded protein: CASSWNLANRYEQYF. The chain couples TRBV7-2 to TRBJ2-7; D might be TRBD2 (6 bases). V lost 4 bases, J lost 4 bases, and 17 bases lay in between. Germline V gives CDR1 SGHTA, CDR2 FQGNSA. The CDR3 sequence is 15 residues long.

J is TRBJ1-6 and V is TRBV7-9; D unclear. The germline V gene encodes CDR1 SEHNR and CDR2 FQNEAQ (reference sequence). Trimming removed 5 bases from V and 11 bases from J, with 19 bases in between. The CDR3 has 15 amino acids. The CDR3 nucleotides are TGTGCCAGCAGCCCAACGGTACCCAACTCCCCACCCCTCCACTTT. Its translation is CASSPTVPNSPPLHF.

This sequence joins TRBV11-2 and TRBJ2-7; 16 bases agree with TRBD2. Germline V gene data show CDR1 as SGHAT and CDR2 as FQNNGV. The CDR3 runs 17 residues. Trimming took 5 bases from V and 4 from J; bases not matched to a gene: 8. This CDR3 reads CASSAQTGLAGGYEQYF. The CDR3 region has the DNA TGTGCCAGCAGCGCTCAAACGGGACTAGCGGGAGGGTACGAGCAGTACTTC.

Comments on this clone: The junction departs from germline at one end; a sequencing error may be responsible. The genes are TRBV7-7 and TRBJ2-3, with 9 bases lining up with TRBD1. Germline values: CDR1 SSHAT, CDR2 FNYEAQ (reference sequence). This CDR3 contains 14 residues. This chain's CDR3 is CASSPDRGGDTQYF. CDR3 coding DNA: TGTGCTAGCAGTCCGGACAGGGGTGGAGATACGCAGTATTTT. Full variable domain (rest looked up from reference TRBV7-7 and TRBJ2-3): GAGVSQSPRYKVTKRGQDVTLRCDPISSHATLYWYQQALGQGPEFLTYFNYEAQPDKSGLPSDRFSAERPEGSISTLTIQRTEQRDSAMYRCASSPDRGGDTQYFGPGTRLTVL.

There are a few counts of this clone. The V gene is TRBV7-9, the J gene TRBJ2-1; no firm D call. CDR1 and CDR2 (germline): SEHNR, FQNEAQ (reference sequence). The CDR3 sequence is 12 residues long. V was cut by 1 base and J by 9 bases, with 7 bases left in between. CDR3 region: CASSLDYREQFF. The CDR3 DNA sequence: TGTGCCAGCAGCTTAGATTATCGTGAGCAGTTCTTC.

This clone was seen a few times. The gene calls are TRBV2 and TRBJ1-4; D gene ambiguous. V gave up 0 bases and J gave up 5 bases, with 10 bases separating them. The CDR3 loop spans 15 amino acids. From germline, CDR1 is SNHLY and CDR2 FYNNEI. CDR3 in DNA: TGTGCCAGCAGTGAAGCGCGGGGAGAGAATGAAAAACTGTTTTTT. This sequence encodes CASSEARGENEKLFF.

The genes are TRBV9 and TRBJ2-5, with 9 bases that match TRBD2. The V gene's germline CDR1 is SGDLS and CDR2 YYNGEE. The CDR3 runs 15 residues. Trimming at V came to 0 bases and at J to 2 bases, leaving 2 bases not matched to a gene. The CDR3 loop reads CASSVVLAGQETQYF. DNA for the CDR3: TGTGCCAGCAGCGTAGTTCTAGCGGGGCAAGAGACCCAGTACTTC.

The chain couples TRBV30 to TRBJ1-2; 8 nucleotides agree with TRBD1. With 3 bases clipped from V and 5 bases from J, the junction kept 5 bases outside the gene matches. CDR1 and CDR2 from the germline V gene are GTSNPN and SVGIG (reference sequence). This CDR3 has 13 amino acids. CDR3 protein: CAWRGTGLYGYTF. The CDR3 DNA reads as TGTGCCTGGAGAGGGACAGGTTTATATGGCTACACCTTC. The entire variable domain, with the rest obtained from reference TRBV30 and TRBJ1-2, is as follows: SQTIHQWPATLVQPVGSPLSLECTVEGTSNPNLYWYRQAAGRGLQLLFYSVGIGQISSEVPQNLSASRPQDRQFILSSKKLLLSDSGFYLCAWRGTGLYGYTFGSGTRLTVV.

The chain combines TRBV10-3 with TRBJ1-2, with D possibly being TRBD1 (6 bases). This CDR3 comprises 14 residues. The V end was cut by 7 bases, the J end by 0 bases, with 12 bases between. From germline, CDR1 is ENHRY and CDR2 SYGVKD. The CDR3 bases are TGTGCCATCAACTGGGACACATCTAACTATGGCTACACCTTC. Amino acid sequence: CAINWDTSNYGYTF.

CDR3 in amino acids: CASSLTGIEQFF. The CDR3 DNA is TGCGCCAGCAGCTTGACAGGGATTGAGCAGTTCTTC. The chain links TRBV5-1 to TRBJ2-1; perhaps TRBD1 as D (6 bases). CDR1 SGHRS and CDR2 YFSETQ come from the germline V gene. The ends were cut back, 1 base at V and 9 bases at J, with 8 bases in the middle. This CDR3 is 12 amino acids long.

The chain has TRBV20-1 and TRBJ1-2; D remains unclear. Trimming cost V 7 bases and J 8 bases, with 14 bases left between them. The CDR3 totals 11 residues. Per the germline V gene, CDR1 is DFQATT and CDR2 is SNEGSKA (reference sequence). The CDR3 DNA follows: TGCAGTGGCGTTTCCGGGTACGGCTACACCTTC. It translates to CSGVSGYGYTF.

The rearrangement uses TRBV6-2 or TRBV6-3 and TRBJ1-1; D remains unclear. Germline CDR1 reads MNHEY; CDR2 reads SVGEGT. Trimming took 2 bases from V and 2 from J, leaving 9 bases between them. The CDR3 is made up of 14 amino acids. The CDR3 region has the DNA TGTGCCAGCAGTTACATGGCCCTCAACACTGAAGCTTTCTTT. Translating gives CASSYMALNTEAFF.

In DNA form, the CDR3 reads TGTGCCAGCAGCTTAGTCCCCGAGTACACTGAAGCTTTCTTT. It translates to CASSLVPEYTEAFF. This chain joins TRBV7-2 and TRBJ1-1; D gene unclear. CDR1 and CDR2 from the germline V gene are SGHTA and FQGNSA. V was pared by 1 base and J by 3 bases, with 9 bases between. This CDR3 region has 14 residues.

The CDR3 loop reads CASSHRGPNTEAFF. Here the CDR3 DNA reads TGTGCCAGCAGCCACAGGGGGCCGAACACTGAAGCTTTCTTT. The rearrangement uses TRBV5-6 and TRBJ1-1, with 9 bases aligning to TRBD1. Germline lookup yields CDR1 SGHDT and CDR2 YYEEEE. The CDR3 length is 14 residues. Germline trimming cut 4 bases from V and 1 base from J; bases unmatched to any gene: 2.

The chain couples TRBV5-1 to TRBJ2-6, with D uncertain. The CDR3 runs to 14 residues. Germline CDR1 and CDR2: SGHRS and YFSETQ. V lost 6 bases and J lost 0, with 7 bases in between. In nucleotides, the CDR3 is TGCGCCAGCACCGACACCTCTGGGGCCAACGTCCTGACTTTC. Translating gives CASTDTSGANVLTF.

This chain joins TRBV10-3 and TRBJ1-5; no definite D call. Germline-derived CDR1 and CDR2 are ENHRY and SYGVKD. The V end lost 6 bases, the J end lost 5 bases, and 17 bases lay between the germline ends. The length of the CDR3 is 15 residues. The CDR3 is CAIRDGNVEDQPQHF. CDR3 DNA sequence: TGTGCCATCAGGGACGGGAACGTGGAAGATCAGCCCCAGCATTTT.

This clone appeared a few times. This chain links TRBV20-1 with TRBJ2-1, with 9 bases lining up with TRBD2. Per germline, CDR1 DFQATT and CDR2 SNEGSKA (reference sequence). Losses at the gene ends were 3 bases for V and 12 bases for J; bases not matched to a gene: 3. This CDR3 spans 11 amino acids. The CDR3 DNA reads as TGCAGTGCTAGGCCAGCGGGAGGGCAGTTCTTC. It is translated as CSARPAGGQFF.

The genes are TRBV6-5 and TRBJ1-1; TRBD1 is a possible D gene (6 bases). The germline gives CDR1 MNHEY, CDR2 SVGAGI. The CDR3 extends over 15 amino acids. V lost 0 bases to trimming and J lost 4 bases, with 12 bases between them. As DNA, the CDR3 is TGTGCCAGCAGTTACTCGAATCAGGGGTCCACTGAAGCTTTCTTT. Its protein is CASSYSNQGSTEAFF.

V usage is TRBV7-8 and J usage is TRBJ2-1; weak D call: TRBD2 (7 bases). Trimming removed 11 bases from V and 0 bases from J, with 14 bases in between. Germline lookup yields CDR1 SGHVS and CDR2 FQNEAQ. The CDR3 is 14 residues long. The CDR3 region is CAGGGLSSYNEQFF. Written as DNA, the CDR3 is TGTGCCGGGGGGGGCCTAAGCTCCTACAATGAGCAGTTCTTC.

V usage is TRBV19 and J usage is TRBJ2-7, with a weak D call TRBD2 (5 bases). The V gene's germline CDR1 is LNHDA and CDR2 SQIVND (reference sequence). The V end was cut by 6 bases, the J end by 2 bases, with 20 bases between. This CDR3 has 16 residues. CDR3 sequence: CASRVHGGQDPYEQYF. The CDR3 bases are TGTGCCAGTAGAGTCCACGGAGGTCAGGACCCCTACGAGCAGTACTTC.

CDR3 in amino acids: CASATGINYEQYF. Here the CDR3 DNA reads TGTGCCAGCGCGACAGGAATAAACTACGAGCAGTACTTC. The chain couples TRBV28 to TRBJ2-7, with D possibly TRBD1 on 6 matching bases. The V gene's germline CDR1 is MDHEN and CDR2 SYDVKM. The CDR3 loop spans 13 amino acids. Deletions cut 8 bases from V and 3 bases from J, with 14 bases between.

There are a few counts of this clone. V gene TRBV11-2 combines with J gene TRBJ2-3; D is unclear. Germline V gives CDR1 SGHAT, CDR2 FQNNGV. CDR3 length: 13 residues. The ends were cut back, 6 bases at V and 4 bases at J, with 11 bases in the middle. CDR3 protein: CASRPRSSDTQYF. The CDR3 DNA sequence: TGTGCCAGCAGACCCAGGTCCTCAGATACGCAGTATTTT.

The rearrangement uses TRBV11-2 and TRBJ1-1; 11 bases are shared with TRBD1. In germline, CDR1 is SGHAT, CDR2 FQNNGV. The CDR3 is 15 residues long. J lost 7 bases, V lost 5 bases, and 9 bases had no gene match. In DNA, the CDR3 is TGTGCCAGCAGCCGGACAGGGGGCGGTCGCGTTGAAGCTTTCTTT. Translated: CASSRTGGGRVEAFF.

J is TRBJ2-1 and V is TRBV2; TRBD1 might be the D (5 bases). The V end was cut by 6 bases, the J end by 4 bases, with 19 bases between. Germline V lookup: CDR1 SNHLY, CDR2 FYNNEI. The length of the CDR3 is 16 residues. CDR3 nucleotide sequence: TGTGCCAGCAGCAGTGGCGGAACACCAGGGTACAATGAGCAGTTCTTC. This translates into CASSSGGTPGYNEQFF.

The V call is TRBV12-3 or TRBV12-4, the J call TRBJ1-5; D unclear. Trimming left V 6 bases short and J 9 bases short, with 15 bases between. The CDR3 covers 13 residues. The DNA of the CDR3 is TGTGCCAGCAGCCTAGCCCAGGTACGGCCCCAGCATTTT. Encoded protein: CASSLAQVRPQHF.

The chain links TRBV19 to TRBJ1-5, with TRBD1 as a possible D gene (5 bases). Trimming pared 5 bases from V and 5 bases from J, leaving 13 bases between. This CDR3 region has 14 residues. Germline CDR1 LNHDA, CDR2 SQIVND (reference sequence). The CDR3 bases are TGTGCCAGTAGTGGGGGGACTGGAGATCAGCCCCAGCATTTT. Its protein product is CASSGGTGDQPQHF.

The chain is built from TRBV27 and TRBJ2-7, with a weak D call TRBD1 (5 bases). This CDR3 is 18 amino acids long. CDR1 is MNHEY, CDR2 SMNVEV, per germline (reference sequence). Trimming took 5 bases from V and 3 from J, leaving 26 bases between them. In nucleotides, the CDR3 is TGTGCCAGCAGTCATCCTGGTGGGGCTCGGAGTTCGAACTACGAGCAGTACTTC. Its translation is CASSHPGGARSSNYEQYF.

The rearrangement uses TRBV5-6 and TRBJ1-5; no clear D. CDR1 is SGHDT, CDR2 YYEEEE, per germline. The ends were cut back, 0 bases at V and 2 bases at J, with 9 bases in the middle. The CDR3 totals 15 residues. The CDR3 loop reads CASSLGSAGNQPQHF. In DNA, the CDR3 is TGTGCCAGCAGCTTGGGCAGTGCAGGCAATCAGCCCCAGCATTTT.

This clone was observed a handful of times. The chain recombines TRBV20-1 with TRBJ2-5; D is uncertain. The ends were cut back, 3 bases at V and 7 bases at J, with 9 bases in the middle. Per germline, CDR1 DFQATT and CDR2 SNEGSKA (reference sequence). The CDR3 is 11 residues long. CDR3 coding DNA: TGCAGTGCTAGCCCCTTCGGGACCCAGTACTTC. It encodes CSASPFGTQYF.